A selection of T cell receptor beta chains follows, all from one sample in a study of T-cell reconstitution after alpha-beta-depleted transplantation in children. In TCRdb, the PCR reads were re-called with MiXCR into one record per CDR3 protein. The repertoire holds around 92,000 distinct CDR3 sequences, with 12% as singletons. Specimen: PBMCs from the stem cell graft donor, collected from the stem cell graft. These receptors all stem from a human donor who donated a stem cell graft to a child with inherited bone marrow failure. Each CDR3 is given with its conserved first and last residue. D genes are given only for firm matches. A clone size is listed for some rows: how often the clone was seen (once, few, many), or a class if it is expanded.

d_call	v_call	j_call	clone_size	cdr3_nt	cdr3_aa
-	TRBV5-5	TRBJ2-5	many	TGTGCCAGCAGCTATAACGAGACCCAGTACTTC	CASSYNETQYF
-	TRBV5-1	TRBJ2-3	many	TGCGCCAGCAGCTTGGCCCCCAGGGCGGATACGCAGTATTTT	CASSLAPRADTQYF
TRBD1	TRBV12-3/TRBV12-4	TRBJ2-7	many	TGTGCCAGCAGCTCGGGGGACAGGGGCCCCGAGCAGTACTTC	CASSSGDRGPEQYF
TRBD1	TRBV3-1	TRBJ1-1	many	TGTGCCAGCAGCCAAGGATTTGCAGGGGGATTTACTGAAGCTTTCTTT	CASSQGFAGGFTEAFF
-	TRBV5-1	TRBJ1-5	many	TGCGCCAGCAGCTCGGGGCCGGGCCAGCCCCAGCATTTT	CASSSGPGQPQHF
TRBD2	TRBV13	TRBJ2-1	many	TGTGCCAGCAGCCCCGGACTAGCAGTATACAATGAGCAGTTCTTC	CASSPGLAVYNEQFF
-	TRBV6-5	TRBJ1-1	many	TGTGCCAGCAGTTACTTGGGGTCCACTGAAGCTTTCTTT	CASSYLGSTEAFF
TRBD1	TRBV20-1	TRBJ2-3	-	TGCAGTGCCATTGGGGACAGCCGAGGGGTCACAGATACGCAGTATTTT	CSAIGDSRGVTDTQYF
TRBD1	TRBV10-3	TRBJ1-4	many	TGTGCCATCAGTGATGGACAGGGGGCTTGGGAAAAACTGTTTTTT	CAISDGQGAWEKLFF
TRBD1	TRBV4-2	TRBJ1-2	many	TGTGCCAGCAGCCAAGAACCCAGGGGGCTTGACTATGGCTACACCTTC	CASSQEPRGLDYGYTF
-	TRBV13	TRBJ2-1	-	TGTGCCAGCAGCCTTGACAGGTCGACCATAAATGAGCAGTTCTTC	CASSLDRSTINEQFF
-	TRBV7-2	TRBJ2-1	many	TGTGCCAGCAGCAGCGTCAGGTTCAATGAGCAGTTCTTC	CASSSVRFNEQFF
-	TRBV10-3	TRBJ2-2	-	TGTGCCATCAGTGAGTCTAGAGGGCCGAGCACCGGGGAGCTGTTTTTT	CAISESRGPSTGELFF
TRBD1	TRBV12-3/TRBV12-4	TRBJ1-5	many	TGTGCCAGCAGTTTAGGGACAGGGATGCATCAGCCCCAGCATTTT	CASSLGTGMHQPQHF
-	TRBV4-3	TRBJ1-1	few	TGCGCCAGCAGCCCTGGACAGACCATAGGGACTGAAGCTTTCTTT	CASSPGQTIGTEAFF
-	TRBV20-1	TRBJ2-1	many	TGCAGTGCACCGGGGCTCCACTCCAATGAGCAGTTCTTC	CSAPGLHSNEQFF
TRBD2	TRBV3-1	TRBJ2-7	few	TGTGCCAGCAGTCGGACTAGCGGGGTCGCCTACGAGCAGTACTTC	CASSRTSGVAYEQYF
TRBD2	TRBV20-1	TRBJ2-1	-	TGCAGTGCTATTCTAGCGGGACCTTACAATGAGCAGTTCTTC	CSAILAGPYNEQFF
-	TRBV29-1	TRBJ1-1	many	TGCAGCGTTTTAAATGGAGTCGGTGAAGCTTTCTTT	CSVLNGVGEAFF
-	TRBV3-1	TRBJ2-1	many	TGTGCCAGCAGCCAACGGGGGAGCGACAATGAGCAGTTCTTC	CASSQRGSDNEQFF
-	TRBV20-1	TRBJ2-7	many	TGCAGTGCTAGAGACTCCGGGACCCCATCCTACGAGCAGTACTTC	CSARDSGTPSYEQYF
-	TRBV5-1	TRBJ2-7	many	TGCGCCAGCAGCCCGGACAACTCCTACGAGCAGTACTTC	CASSPDNSYEQYF
-	TRBV7-9	TRBJ2-1	many	TGTGCCAGCAGCTTAGGAACGTGGGAACGGGATGAGCAGTTCTTC	CASSLGTWERDEQFF
-	TRBV4-1	TRBJ2-6	-	TGCGCCAGCAGCGCGCAAGCTTCTGGGGCCAACGTCCTGACTTTC	CASSAQASGANVLTF
TRBD1	TRBV5-1	TRBJ1-2	many	TGCGCCAGCATCGATCTACAGGGGAATGGCTACACCTTC	CASIDLQGNGYTF
TRBD2	TRBV5-1	TRBJ2-3	many	TGCGCCAGCAGGGGACTAGCGGTCACAGATACGCAGTATTTT	CASRGLAVTDTQYF
-	TRBV5-4	TRBJ1-1	many	TGTGCCAGCAGCCTGGCGGACGGTATGAACACTGAAGCTTTCTTT	CASSLADGMNTEAFF
-	TRBV29-1	TRBJ2-2	many	TGCAGCGTTGAATACAAGATCGGGGAGCTGTTTTTT	CSVEYKIGELFF
-	TRBV20-1	TRBJ1-1	-	TGCAGTGCTAGGGCGACGGGTAACACTGAAGCTTTCTTT	CSARATGNTEAFF
TRBD1	TRBV7-2	TRBJ2-5	-	TGTGCCAGCAGGCGGACAGGGGGCGAGACCCAGTACTTC	CASRRTGGETQYF
TRBD2	TRBV29-1	TRBJ2-7	-	TGCAGCGTTGAAGATCCCCAGCGGGGGACGGGCGAGCAGTACTTC	CSVEDPQRGTGEQYF
-	TRBV5-6	TRBJ2-7	many	TGTGCCAGCGATGGAAGCTACGAGCAGTACTTC	CASDGSYEQYF
-	TRBV5-1	TRBJ2-1	-	TGCGCCAGCAGCGAGTCCGGCTCCTACAATGAGCAGTTCTTC	CASSESGSYNEQFF
-	TRBV7-9	TRBJ2-7	many	TGTGCCAGCAGCGGCTCATTGAACGAGCAGTACTTC	CASSGSLNEQYF
TRBD1	TRBV5-1	TRBJ2-3	many	TGCGCCAGCAGCCCAGGGACAGGGGTACCAGATACGCAGTATTTT	CASSPGTGVPDTQYF
TRBD2	TRBV5-1	TRBJ2-5	many	TGCGCCAGCAGCCACGGACTAGCGCTTCGTGAGACCCAGTACTTC	CASSHGLALRETQYF
TRBD1	TRBV4-3	TRBJ2-7	many	TGCGCCAGCAGCCAAGATCTCGCAGGGGGCGCCTCCTACGAGCAGTACTTC	CASSQDLAGGASYEQYF
TRBD2	TRBV7-9	TRBJ2-5	few	TGTGCCAGCAGCCCACTCGGACTAGACCCCCGGGAGACCCAGTACTTC	CASSPLGLDPRETQYF
TRBD2	TRBV4-3	TRBJ2-7	many	TGCGCCAGCAGCCAAGAGGGTAGCGGGAGGTACGAGCAGTACTTC	CASSQEGSGRYEQYF
TRBD2	TRBV5-1	TRBJ2-3	many	TGCGCCAGCAGCTTCCTAGCGGGCCCCACAGATACGCAGTATTTT	CASSFLAGPTDTQYF
TRBD2	TRBV20-1	TRBJ2-7	many	TGCAGTGCTTCGACTAGCGGGAGAGGAGGCTCCTACGAGCAGTACTTC	CSASTSGRGGSYEQYF
-	TRBV27	TRBJ1-1	-	TGTGCCAGCAGTTCCCGACCGGGCGTAGAAGCTTTCTTT	CASSSRPGVEAFF
TRBD1	TRBV20-1	TRBJ2-7	-	TGCAGTGCTCGAACCGGGACAGGGGTTTCCTACGAGCAGTACTTC	CSARTGTGVSYEQYF
TRBD2	TRBV19	TRBJ2-2	few	TGTGCCAGTAGTATCGGGCTAGCGGGAGTGGTCGGGGAGCTGTTTTTT	CASSIGLAGVVGELFF
-	TRBV6-2/TRBV6-3	TRBJ2-1	many	TGTGCCAGCAGTTACTCAAGGAGAGGGGGCAATGAGCAGTTCTTC	CASSYSRRGGNEQFF
-	TRBV7-9	TRBJ2-7	few	TGTGCCAGCAGCTTCACTCCTGCCTCCTACGAGCAGTACTTC	CASSFTPASYEQYF
-	TRBV15	TRBJ1-4	many	TGTGCCACCAGCAGCGGTGGTCGAGGAGAAAAACTGTTTTTT	CATSSGGRGEKLFF
-	TRBV5-1	TRBJ2-1	many	TGCGCCAGCAGCTTGGTCCAGGGCTCCTACAATGAGCAGTTCTTC	CASSLVQGSYNEQFF
TRBD2	TRBV9	TRBJ2-5	many	TGTGCCAGCAGCGTATCCCCCGGGGGGTTAGAGACCCAGTACTTC	CASSVSPGGLETQYF
TRBD2	TRBV29-1	TRBJ2-7	many	TGCAGCGTTGTTAGCGGGGGCCTTGCCTACGAGCAGTACTTC	CSVVSGGLAYEQYF
-	TRBV25-1	TRBJ2-6	-	TGTGCCAGCAGTCGAGGGGTCCCCACTTTC	CASSRGVPTF
-	TRBV7-3	TRBJ2-2	many	TGTGCCAGCAGCTTGTTGCAAAGCACCGGGGAGCTGTTTTTT	CASSLLQSTGELFF
-	TRBV5-1	TRBJ2-2	-	TGCGCCAGTTGCCTTAGCGTACCCGGGGAGCTGTTTTTT	CASCLSVPGELFF
TRBD2	TRBV5-1	TRBJ2-1	few	TGCGCCAGCAGCTTGGGGGGTAGCGGGGGATACAATGAGCAGTTCTTC	CASSLGGSGGYNEQFF
-	TRBV7-9	TRBJ2-3	few	TGTGCCAGCAGCCACCAACCAGATACGCAGTATTTT	CASSHQPDTQYF